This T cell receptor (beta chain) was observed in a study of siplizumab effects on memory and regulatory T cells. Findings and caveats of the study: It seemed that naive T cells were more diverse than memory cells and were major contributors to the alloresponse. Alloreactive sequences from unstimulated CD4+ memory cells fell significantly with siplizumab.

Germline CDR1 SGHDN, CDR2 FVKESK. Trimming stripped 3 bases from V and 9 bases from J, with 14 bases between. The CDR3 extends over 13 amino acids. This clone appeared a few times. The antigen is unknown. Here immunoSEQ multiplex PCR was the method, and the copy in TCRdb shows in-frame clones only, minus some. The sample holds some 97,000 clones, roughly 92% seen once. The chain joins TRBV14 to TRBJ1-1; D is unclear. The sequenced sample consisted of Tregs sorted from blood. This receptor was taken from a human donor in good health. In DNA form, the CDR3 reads TGTGCCAGCAGCCACACCCTACGGGTCCAAGCTTTCTTT. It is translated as CASSHTLRVQAFF.